The 22 T cell receptor beta chains in this list originate from one sample, sequenced in a study of blood T cell repertoires in COVID-19. Repertoires were generated with immunoSEQ multiplex PCR, while TCRdb's copy carries only in-frame clones and drops some. The sample records roughly 290,000 clones, roughly 90% being singletons. The sample was PBMCs or T cells enriched from blood (not recorded which). The receptors were sampled from a woman aged 40 to 49 who had recovered from COVID-19.

The chain couples TRBV19 to TRBJ1-1; TRBD1 agrees at 10 bases. This CDR3 has 15 amino acids. V trimming: 5 bases; J trimming: 1 base; junction bases outside the gene matches: 4. Germline CDR1 and CDR2: LNHDA and SQIVND (reference sequence). CDR3 DNA sequence: TGTGCCAGTAGTCTCCGGGACAGGGGGAACACTGAAGCTTTCTTT. Its protein is CASSLRDRGNTEAFF.

This clone was observed once. The chain has TRBV19 and TRBJ2-1, with 10 positions matching TRBD2. The CDR3 covers 19 residues. Germline loops: CDR1 LNHDA, CDR2 SQIVND (reference sequence). V dropped 3 bases and J dropped 5; count of bases not matched to a gene: 16. CDR3 DNA: TGTGCCAGTAGTATCCCCAGGGGAACTAGCGGGAATCCGAACAATGAGCAGTTCTTC. It encodes CASSIPRGTSGNPNNEQFF. Combining the CDR3 with reference TRBV19 and TRBJ2-1 gives the whole variable domain DGGITQSPKYLFRKEGQNVTLSCEQNLNHDAMYWYRQDPGQGLRLIYYSQIVNDFQKGDIAEGYSVSREKKESFPLTVTSAQKNPTAFYLCASSIPRGTSGNPNNEQFFGPGTRLTVL.

This clone was picked up a small number of times. The rearrangement uses TRBV30 and TRBJ2-2, with D perhaps TRBD2 (6 bases). Trimming removed 5 bases at V and 6 bases at J, with 22 bases between. In germline, CDR1 is GTSNPN, CDR2 SVGIG (reference sequence). This CDR3 has 16 residues. This CDR3 is CAWGQNREYLAGELFF. The CDR3 nucleotides read TGTGCCTGGGGTCAAAATCGGGAGTATTTAGCCGGGGAGCTGTTTTTT.

The chain recombines TRBV18 with TRBJ2-7; maybe TRBD1 (9 bases). The CDR3 is made up of 15 amino acids. V shed 3 bases and J shed 5 bases, with 17 bases lying between them. Germline assignment: CDR1 KGHSH and CDR2 LQKENI. CDR3 nucleotides: TGTGCCAGCTCACCGGACAGGGGACTAGTTGACGAGCAGTACTTC. It is translated as CASSPDRGLVDEQYF.

The chain uses TRBV18 and TRBJ1-2, with a tentative D call TRBD1 (5 bases). The CDR3 length is 14 residues. From germline, CDR1 is KGHSH and CDR2 LQKENI. V was clipped by 1 base and J by 3 bases, with 9 bases between them. CDR3 sequence (DNA): TGTGCCAGCTCACCACTGACAGAGCACTATGGCTACACCTTC. Protein sequence: CASSPLTEHYGYTF.

The chain recombines TRBV19 with TRBJ1-2; no clear D. The germline V gene has CDR1 LNHDA and CDR2 SQIVND (reference sequence). Deletions cut 3 bases from V and 4 bases from J, with 6 bases between. The CDR3 is 12 amino acids. The CDR3 protein is CASSINGYGYTF. The CDR3 DNA reads as TGTGCCAGTAGTATTAACGGCTATGGCTACACCTTC.

The chain employs TRBV6-5 and TRBJ2-7; a weak D match, TRBD1 (6 bases). V was clipped by 0 bases and J by 0 bases, with 9 bases between them. The germline CDR1 and CDR2 sequences are MNHEY and SVGAGI. The CDR3 extends over 15 amino acids. The CDR3 here is CASSYSAGVSYEQYF. Written as DNA, the CDR3 is TGTGCCAGCAGTTACTCGGCAGGGGTCTCCTACGAGCAGTACTTC.

The chain couples TRBV18 to TRBJ2-5, with 12 bases identical to TRBD2. The CDR3 spans 16 residues. V trimming: 3 bases; J trimming: 7 bases; junction bases outside the gene matches: 9. Germline CDR1 reads KGHSH; CDR2 reads LQKENI. The CDR3 nucleotides are TGTGCCAGCTCACCCCTTAAGACTAGCGGGGGAACGACCCAGTACTTC. Translation gives CASSPLKTSGGTTQYF. Full variable domain (remainder filled in from reference TRBV18 and TRBJ2-5): NAGVMQNPRHLVRRRGQEARLRCSPMKGHSHVYWYRQLPEEGLKFMVYLQKENIIDESGMPKERFSAEFPKEGPSILRIQQVVRGDSAAYFCASSPLKTSGGTTQYFGPGTRLLVL.

The chain couples TRBV19 to TRBJ1-3, with TRBD1 as a possible D gene (5 bases). V was cut by 10 bases and J by 4 bases, with 23 bases left in between. The CDR3 consists of 16 residues. Germline V gene lookup returns CDR1 LNHDA and CDR2 SQIVND (reference sequence). The CDR3, as DNA: TGTGCCACCGCGCCTTTCCCAGGGCAGGGCGGAAACACCATATATTTT. This sequence encodes CATAPFPGQGGNTIYF.

The rearrangement links TRBV5-6 to TRBJ1-4; 9 positions agree with TRBD1. The CDR3 consists of 15 residues. Trimming at V came to 3 bases and at J to 7 bases, leaving 7 bases not matched to a gene. Germline CDR1 and CDR2: SGHDT and YYEEEE. CDR3 region: CASSSIQGASEKLFF. The DNA of the CDR3 is TGTGCCAGCAGCTCAATACAGGGGGCGAGTGAAAAACTGTTTTTT.

This clone has more than one count but fewer than ten. The chain couples TRBV5-4 to TRBJ2-1, with TRBD1 matching 7 bases. Germline-derived CDR1 and CDR2 are SGHNT and YYREEE (reference sequence). V shed 4 bases, J shed 0 bases, and the junction held 19 bases outside the gene matches. The CDR3 spans 20 residues. The CDR3 reads CASSPRRTGTGPYSYNEQFF. The CDR3 DNA reads TGTGCCAGCAGCCCCAGGAGGACAGGAACTGGACCCTACTCCTACAATGAGCAGTTCTTC.

The rearrangement joins TRBV3-1 (or the pseudogene TRBV3-2) to TRBJ1-2, with a tentative D call TRBD1 (5 bases). Deletions cut 4 bases from V and 2 bases from J, with 20 bases between. Germline CDR1 reads LGHDT; CDR2 reads YNNKEL (reference sequence). The CDR3 is 17 residues long. The DNA of the CDR3 is TGTGCCAGCAGCCGGGGGAGTAGTGGGAGGTTGAACTATGGCTACACCTTC. Residues: CASSRGSSGRLNYGYTF.

V usage is TRBV7-9 and J usage is TRBJ1-2; unclear D gene. With 3 bases removed from V and 0 bases from J, the gap between germline ends came to 17 bases. The germline V gene encodes CDR1 SEHNR and CDR2 FQNEAQ (reference sequence). The CDR3 sequence is 17 residues long. The DNA of the CDR3 is TGTGCCAGCAGCTTGGAGGGCAGGCGATCAGCTAACTATGGCTACACCTTC. Residues: CASSLEGRRSANYGYTF.

There are a few counts of this clone. The rearrangement uses TRBV2 and TRBJ1-1, with 8 nucleotides matching TRBD1. The CDR3 consists of 14 residues. The germline V gene encodes CDR1 SNHLY and CDR2 FYNNEI. V shed 5 bases, J shed 0 bases, and the junction held 2 bases outside the gene matches. CDR3 sequence (DNA): TGTGCCAGCAGTTCGACAGGGGTGAACACTGAAGCTTTCTTT. It encodes CASSSTGVNTEAFF.

The chain has TRBV2 and TRBJ2-3; D may be TRBD1 (5 bases). This CDR3 has 15 residues. Trimming left V 2 bases short and J 0 bases short, with 9 bases between. Per germline, CDR1 SNHLY and CDR2 FYNNEI. In nucleotides, the CDR3 is TGTGCCAGCAGTGAACACAGGTTCAGCACAGATACGCAGTATTTT. Its protein product is CASSEHRFSTDTQYF.

The J gene is TRBJ1-2, the V gene TRBV14; 8 bases line up with TRBD1. CDR3 length equals 15 residues. Trimming cost V 2 bases and J 5 bases; bases outside gene matches: 7. Germline CDR1 is SGHDN and CDR2 is FVKESK. The CDR3 DNA is TGTGCCAGCAGCCAACGTGGACAGGGTGAATATGGCTACACCTTC. Its protein is CASSQRGQGEYGYTF. Looking up the rest from reference TRBV14 and TRBJ1-2 gives the full variable domain: EAGVTQFPSHSVIEKGQTVTLRCDPISGHDNLYWYRRVMGKEIKFLLHFVKESKQDESGMPNNRFLAERTGGTYSTLKVQPAELEDSGVYFCASSQRGQGEYGYTFGSGTRLTVV.

The chain links TRBV5-1 to TRBJ2-3; 16 bases fit TRBD2. The CDR3 totals 19 residues. The V segment lost 4 bases and the J segment 3 bases; nucleotides outside the gene matches: 11. Germline lookup yields CDR1 SGHRS and CDR2 YFSETQ. The CDR3 region is CASSSQGLAGGLRTDTQYF. CDR3 nucleotides: TGCGCCAGCAGCAGTCAGGGACTAGCGGGGGGGCTTCGGACAGATACGCAGTATTTT.

The chain carries TRBV7-8 and TRBJ1-2; D is possibly TRBD1 (6 bases). The V gene lost 5 bases and the J gene lost 8 bases, with 21 bases spanning the gap. The CDR3 loop spans 15 amino acids. CDR1 is SGHVS, CDR2 FQNEAQ, per germline. CDR3 nucleotides: TGTGCCAGCAGCCGGGACACGCCCAAAGTACGAGGCTACACCTTC. This gives the protein CASSRDTPKVRGYTF.

The rearrangement links TRBV5-6 to TRBJ2-3; no clear D gene. Germline CDR1 is SGHDT and CDR2 is YYEEEE. Between the trimmed V and J ends, which lost 5 bases and 0 bases, there was a span of 7 bases. The CDR3 is 13 amino acids. The CDR3 sequence is CASSLVSTDTQYF. CDR3 nucleotide sequence: TGTGCCAGCAGTTTAGTAAGCACAGATACGCAGTATTTT.

The chain joins TRBV18 to TRBJ1-1; D unresolved. The germline V gene encodes CDR1 KGHSH and CDR2 LQKENI. V was trimmed by 0 bases and J by 0 bases, leaving 11 bases between them. This CDR3 comprises 16 residues. Written as DNA, the CDR3 is TGTGCCAGCTCACCACCGGTCGGGAGCATGAACACTGAAGCTTTCTTT. Translated: CASSPPVGSMNTEAFF.

The chain couples TRBV19 to TRBJ2-1; possible D gene TRBD2, 5 bases. Germline V gene lookup returns CDR1 LNHDA and CDR2 SQIVND (reference sequence). V lost 5 bases to trimming and J lost 8 bases, with 19 bases between them. The CDR3 runs to 15 residues. CDR3 loop: CASSEIPRGFDEQFF. The CDR3 DNA reads as TGTGCCAGTAGTGAAATCCCTAGAGGGTTCGATGAGCAGTTCTTC.

With respect to this clone: At one end the junction does not follow the germline gene, possibly because of a read error. The chain couples TRBV3-1 (or the pseudogene TRBV3-2) to TRBJ2-3, with a possible D match to TRBD2 (5 bases). The CDR3 has 14 residues. The germline V gene encodes CDR1 LGHDT and CDR2 YNNKEL (reference sequence). This CDR3 reads CASTQRLSTDTQYF. CDR3 nucleotides: TGTGCCAGCACCCAACGACTAAGCACAGATACGCAGTATTTT.